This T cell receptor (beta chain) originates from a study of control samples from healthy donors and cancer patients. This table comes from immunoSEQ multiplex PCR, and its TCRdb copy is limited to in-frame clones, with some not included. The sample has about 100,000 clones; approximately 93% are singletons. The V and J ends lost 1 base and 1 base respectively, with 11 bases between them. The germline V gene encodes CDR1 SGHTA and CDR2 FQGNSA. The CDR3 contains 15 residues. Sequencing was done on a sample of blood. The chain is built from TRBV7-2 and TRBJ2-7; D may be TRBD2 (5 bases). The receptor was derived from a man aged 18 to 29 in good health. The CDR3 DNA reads TGTGCCAGCAGCTTAGATGAGCGGTTTTCCTACGAGCAGTACTTC. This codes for CASSLDERFSYEQYF.